This T cell receptor (beta chain) appears in the sequencing data of a study of CD8 T cells in ankylosing spondylitis. Using its own MiXCR run on the 5' RACE reads, TCRdb lists one record per CDR3 protein. The repertoire holds 150,000 to 200,000 distinct CDR3 sequences, with about 17% as singletons. This clonotype was observed a few times. This CDR3 has 15 residues. J gave up 1 base and V 5 bases, and 4 bases lay outside the gene matches. This sequence was found in a male donor with ankylosing spondylitis or in good health (not recorded which). The chain recombines TRBV12-3 or TRBV12-4 with TRBJ2-3; TRBD1 aligns across 9 bases. The specimen was blood, either unsorted or a sorted T cell fraction (not recorded which). CDR3 sequence: CASSDRTGGTDTQYF. Written as DNA, the CDR3 is TGTGCCAGCAGTGACCGGACAGGGGGCACAGATACGCAGTATTTT.